This TCR beta chain was recovered during a study of shared clonotypes between healthy human individuals (dated by TCRdb to the early 2020s). General notes on the study: The cohort comprised two women and a few men aged 18 to 49 years. For each donor, CD4 naive and CD4 memory were each run on three plates, CD8 naive on two plates, and CD8 memory on one plate. Blood TCR repertoires of a handful of healthy adults were deeply sequenced to estimate repertoire size and the extent of clonotype sharing between individuals. Libraries were prepared and TCR repertoires were sequenced by different laboratories using diverse techniques, in order to increase sequencing depth and limit assay-specific biases. Per donor, leukapheresis produced somewhere between about 0.94 and 9.5 billion PBMCs. The full study reports these points: Based on pairwise subsampling, the degree of clonotype sharing among donors was expected to be affected by sequencing depth. Estimated clonotype richness was generally larger for naive than for memory subsets. Compared with non-shared clonotypes, the clonotypes found in all four sorted-subset donors had higher generation probabilities. Because the study included a small number of donors, the genetic and exposure-history diversity represented was limited. Incomplete sequencing was indicated by rarefaction of sorted-subset datasets, despite the large sequencing depth. When several donors were compared, the shared fraction of clonotypes was approximately 5% for naive CD4, 3.5% to 4% for naive CD8, more than 2% for memory CD4, and 0.35% to 0.5% for memory CD8. Sampling was limited to blood, and TCR repertoires in tissue likely differ from TCR repertoires in blood.

Spanning cysteine to phenylalanine, the CDR3 consists of 16 amino acids. CDR3 DNA only is kept here, 48 bases in frame from base 1. Cut back by 3 bases and 1 base, the V and J ends lie 12 bases apart. The germline V gene encodes CDR1 MRHNA and CDR2 SNTAGT. Using the deep immunoSEQ assay, multiplex PCR amplified TCR CDR3 regions from genomic DNA. Extracted genomic DNA from each cell subset was distributed evenly across all wells of several immunoSEQ 96-well plates, and each plate was treated as a replicate. For sorted subsets, roughly 190 ng of genomic DNA, equivalent to some 33,000 T cell genomes, went into each replicate PCR. The purified libraries were quantified using a Qubit 3.0 fluorometer, sized with a Bioanalyzer 2100, and then quantified again using the KAPA Library Quantification kit. Every immunoSEQ 96-well plate was sequenced on a dedicated single-read 150-cycle Illumina NextSeq 550 flow cell. Concerning the study's data processing: The immunoSEQ output contained only junctional sequences without quality scores, so filtering could not match that applied to full-length reads. Sequences were annotated with PyIR, a Python wrapper for IgBLAST v1.9, using IMGT germline references to assign V/J genes and CDR3. Any read was removed if the V/J assignment was weak (E-value above 1e-6), the CDR3 was missing, or the read contained stop codons, out-of-frame junctions, or ambiguous translated residues. V3J clonotypes were defined by identical inferred V gene, J gene, and CDR3 amino acid sequence. Percentage overlap between repertoires was calculated by dividing the number of shared unique clonotypes by the size of the smaller repertoire. Three approaches were used to assess repertoire richness: RTK rarefaction, the Chao1 estimator, and Recon v2.1 estimates of unobserved clonotypes. For all TCRbeta clonotypes obtained by the gDNA method from a handful of donors, generation probabilities were computed with OLGA. TCRdb mirrors the immuneACCESS table, restricted to in-frame sequences. Some clones are absent from its copies; in checked studies, under half trace to an unresolved V gene, and the reason for the others is unknown. Clone size and the V and J calls come from that table; the DNA yielded D and trimming. The sample records about 1,500,000 clones, around 95% of which are singletons. The ten largest clonotypes hold roughly 1.2% of the sample.

The donors were healthy, HIV-negative adults with no recently reported acute infections or vaccinations. All donors were Caucasian adults living in Nashville, Tennessee, USA. Magnetic negative selection was used to enrich CD4+ T cells, after which naive cells were positively selected on CD45RA and the negative fraction became the memory subset. Blood was obtained by leukapheresis, after which PBMCs were separated by Ficoll-Histopaque density gradient centrifugation and cryopreserved in liquid nitrogen vapor phase. Purity and quantity of every magnetically sorted T cell population were checked by analytical flow cytometry. From each sorted fraction, genomic DNA was isolated and quantified by UV absorbance on a Nanodrop 2000c. Remarks on this clone: Its antigen is not yet known. Base qualities are not provided; no much larger clone lies one nucleotide away.

Sequencing was done on a sample of naive CD4+ T cells sorted from blood. The cell subset or site label for this specimen denotes: CD45RA+ positively selected. This receptor was obtained from a man under 40 in good health. The V gene is TRBV6-4 and the J gene is TRBJ2-2; the D segment could be TRBD1, given 5 matching bases. The nucleotide sequence reads TGTGCCAGCAGTGAAGGCTGGCAGGGGAACACCGGGGAGCTGTTTTTT. Its translation is CASSEGWQGNTGELFF.